Detailed here is one T cell receptor (beta chain). V shed 5 bases, J shed 5 bases, and the junction held 4 bases outside the gene matches. Germline-derived CDR1 and CDR2 are SGHNT and YENEEA. The CDR3 extends over 14 amino acids. The table came from immunoSEQ multiplex PCR; TCRdb's copy has only in-frame clones and leaves some out. Here the sample spans more than 35,000 clones, nearly 95% being singletons. The data originate from a study of T cell changes during pregnancy in multiple sclerosis. This specimen consisted of CD4+ T cells from peripheral blood mononuclear cells, obtained in the third trimester of pregnancy. The receptor comes from a female donor in good health, enrolled as a control in a pregnancy study. The chain employs TRBV11-3 and TRBJ2-1; 9 bases fit TRBD2. CDR3: CASSGGGADNEQFF. DNA of the CDR3: TGTGCCAGCAGCGGCGGGGGGGCTGACAATGAGCAGTTCTTC.